This T cell receptor beta chain was sequenced during a study of shared clonotypes between healthy human individuals. Broader study findings: Generally, naive subsets came out with larger estimated richness than memory subsets.

Some clones are missing from TCRdb's copy, which holds only in-frame ones; the method was immunoSEQ multiplex PCR. There are 2 million to 3 million clones in the sample; approximately 93% occur only once, and around 0.4% lies in the top ten. This CDR3 is built from 16 residues. Germline V gene sequence: CDR1 SNHLY, CDR2 FYNNEI. Trimming took off 4 bases at V and 2 bases at J, with 16 bases between the two ends. As to this clone: The antigen remains undetermined.

Sequenced input: naive CD4+ T cells from PBMCs. Specified subset: CD45RA+ positively selected. The source of this sequence is a man aged 18 to 35 in good health. Some clones in this sample may be carry-over from other donors' samples. The chain joins TRBV2 to TRBJ2-3; possible D gene TRBD1, 6 bases. The CDR3, as DNA: TGTGCCAGCAGTGTGGCGGACAGCACCTTCACAGATACGCAGTATTTT. It codes for CASSVADSTFTDTQYF.